Below are 13 T cell receptor beta chains sequenced from a single sample in a study of beta chain features in type 1 diabetes. Reverse transcription of all isolated RNA meant that expressed TCRB transcripts were sequenced. Assay: immunoSEQ multiplex PCR; the TCRdb copy retains only in-frame clones and omits some. The sample records 350,000 to 400,000 clones, roughly 16% being singletons. The sequenced sample consisted of naive CD4+ T cells from blood. Receptor source: a young woman in good health.

This clone has more than one count but fewer than ten. The rearrangement uses TRBV4-2 and TRBJ2-7; possibly TRBD2 for D (6 bases). Germline V gene lookup returns CDR1 LGHNA and CDR2 YNFKEQ. V lost 1 base, J lost 1 base, and 11 bases lay in between. The CDR3 length is 15 residues. The CDR3 is CASSQVGSGSYEQYF. DNA for the CDR3: TGTGCCAGCAGCCAAGTTGGTAGCGGATCCTACGAGCAGTACTTC.

The genes are TRBV7-6 and TRBJ2-5; D is perhaps TRBD1 (5 bases). The CDR3 spans 13 residues. Trimming stripped 4 bases from V and 5 bases from J, with 11 bases between. The germline gives CDR1 SGHVS, CDR2 FNYEAQ. CDR3 in amino acids: CASSSGWQETQYF. CDR3 DNA sequence: TGTGCCAGCAGCTCAGGGTGGCAGGAGACCCAGTACTTC.

V gene TRBV7-9 combines with J gene TRBJ2-1; TRBD1 matches 7 bases. The CDR3 is 16 residues long. The J segment lost 6 bases and the V segment lost 2 bases, leaving 10 bases of the junction unmatched. Looked up from germline, CDR1 is SEHNR and CDR2 is FQNEAQ (reference sequence). CDR3: CASSLRGTAPPNEQFF. CDR3 nucleotides: TGTGCCAGCAGCTTAAGAGGGACAGCACCCCCCAATGAGCAGTTCTTC.

This chain uses TRBV27 with TRBJ2-7; 7 bases fit TRBD2. Germline loops: CDR1 MNHEY, CDR2 SMNVEV (reference sequence). The V and J ends lost 2 bases and 3 bases, in that order; junction bases with no gene match: 4. The CDR3 has 14 amino acids. CDR3: CASSLRASGYEQYF. CDR3 DNA: TGTGCCAGCAGTTTAAGGGCTAGCGGCTACGAGCAGTACTTC.

The V call is TRBV5-1, the J call TRBJ2-7; D uncertain. This CDR3 comprises 15 residues. V gave up 4 bases and J gave up 0 bases, with 14 bases separating them. Germline lookup yields CDR1 SGHRS and CDR2 YFSETQ. The CDR3 region is CASSVDAASSYEQYF. The DNA of the CDR3 is TGCGCCAGCAGCGTGGATGCAGCGAGCTCCTACGAGCAGTACTTC. Looking up the rest from reference TRBV5-1 and TRBJ2-7 gives the full variable domain: KAGVTQTPRYLIKTRGQQVTLSCSPISGHRSVSWYQQTPGQGLQFLFEYFSETQRNKGNFPGRFSGRQFSNSRSEMNVSTLELGDSALYLCASSVDAASSYEQYFGPGTRLTVT.

The rearrangement links TRBV28 to TRBJ2-7, with 7 bases fitting TRBD1. There are 15 residues in the CDR3. The trim removed 3 bases at V and 3 bases at J, leaving 8 bases unmatched. The germline V gene encodes CDR1 MDHEN and CDR2 SYDVKM. CDR3 amino acids: CASSLPSTGHYEQYF. The CDR3, as DNA: TGTGCCAGCAGTTTGCCTTCGACAGGGCACTACGAGCAGTACTTC.

The V gene is TRBV7-3, the J gene TRBJ2-5, with D possibly matching TRBD2 (6 bases). Germline V gene data show CDR1 as SGHTA and CDR2 as FQGTGA. Trimming left V 5 bases short and J 2 bases short, with 18 bases between. CDR3 length: 16 residues. In nucleotides, the CDR3 is TGTGCCAGCAGCCCCCGCGGGGATGAAGATCAAGAGACCCAGTACTTC. This encodes CASSPRGDEDQETQYF.

In its sample, this clone was seen a few times. This rearrangement joins TRBV29-1 to TRBJ1-1, with TRBD1 matching over 7 bases. Germline lookup yields CDR1 SQVTM and CDR2 ANQGSEA. The CDR3 has 13 residues. V lost 6 bases, J lost 1 base, and 5 bases stayed unmatched. CDR3 nucleotide sequence: TGCAGCGTCCACAGGGGTTCGAACACTGAAGCTTTCTTT. Residues: CSVHRGSNTEAFF.

This sequence joins TRBV28 and TRBJ2-2, with TRBD1 identical over 8 bases. This CDR3 contains 15 residues. Trimming cost V 6 bases and J 5 bases; bases outside gene matches: 8. Germline V gene lookup returns CDR1 MDHEN and CDR2 SYDVKM. The CDR3 loop reads CASSYDRGRTGELFF. CDR3 DNA: TGTGCCAGCAGCTACGACAGGGGTCGAACCGGGGAGCTGTTTTTT.

This clone was seen a handful of times. This rearrangement joins TRBV28 to TRBJ1-2; 8 nucleotides align to TRBD1. Germline-derived CDR1 and CDR2 are MDHEN and SYDVKM. CDR3 length: 15 amino acids. V lost 5 bases, J lost 3 bases, and 8 bases stayed unmatched. The CDR3 here is CASSTSPGGDYGYTF. The CDR3 DNA reads TGTGCCAGCAGTACATCACCAGGGGGCGACTATGGCTACACCTTC.

This clone was recorded a few times. This chain connects TRBV15 to TRBJ2-1; 10 bases agree with TRBD2. Germline-derived CDR1 and CDR2 are LNHNV and YYDKDF (reference sequence). The CDR3 length is 15 residues. J gave up 6 bases and V 5 bases, and 7 bases lay outside the gene matches. CDR3 residues: CATSGLGTSANEQFF. In nucleotides, the CDR3 is TGTGCCACCAGCGGGTTAGGGACTAGCGCCAATGAGCAGTTCTTC.

Details on this clone: The sample has other DNA sequences that encode this CDR3 too. V and J are TRBV9 and TRBJ2-2; a possible D gene is TRBD2 (5 bases). The length of the CDR3 is 15 residues. V was trimmed by 0 bases and J by 1 base, leaving 7 bases between them. Germline CDR1 SGDLS, CDR2 YYNGEE. The CDR3, as DNA: TGTGCCAGCAGCGTAGCGGGGAGGAACACCGGGGAGCTGTTTTTT. Residues: CASSVAGRNTGELFF.

V is TRBV7-9 and J is TRBJ2-1, with D possibly being TRBD2 (5 bases). Germline assignment: CDR1 SEHNR and CDR2 FQNEAQ (reference sequence). The CDR3 runs 13 residues. The V and J ends lost 6 bases and 3 bases respectively, with 9 bases between them. CDR3 DNA sequence: TGTGCCAGCAGTAACGGACTCTACAATGAGCAGTTCTTC. Residues: CASSNGLYNEQFF.